The 20 T cell receptor beta chains in this list originate from one sample, sequenced in a study of control samples from healthy donors and cancer patients. Some clones are missing from TCRdb's copy, which holds only in-frame ones; the method was immunoSEQ multiplex PCR. This table holds some 150,000 clones, 96% found once. Source material: blood. All receptors derive from a woman aged 25-40 years in good health.

This chain links TRBV27 with TRBJ2-2, with TRBD1 matching over 8 bases. This CDR3 is built from 13 residues. Germline assignment: CDR1 MNHEY and CDR2 SMNVEV (reference sequence). Trimming at V came to 5 bases and at J to 6 bases, leaving 2 bases not matched to a gene. As DNA, the CDR3 is TGTGCCAGCAGTGCACAGGGGGCCGGGGAGCTGTTTTTT. Amino acid sequence: CASSAQGAGELFF.

The chain employs TRBV5-4 and TRBJ2-7; D is ambiguous. This CDR3 contains 12 residues. V lost 4 bases and J 0 bases, leaving 5 bases between the germline ends. Germline V gene sequence: CDR1 SGHNT, CDR2 YYREEE (reference sequence). DNA for the CDR3: TGTGCCAGCAGCGAAAGCTCCTACGAGCAGTACTTC. Translated, it gives CASSESSYEQYF.

This clone was detected a few times. The gene calls are TRBV5-1 and TRBJ1-2, with D possibly matching TRBD1 (5 bases). Germline CDR1 is SGHRS and CDR2 is YFSETQ. This CDR3 contains 13 residues. Trimming stripped 5 bases from V and 3 bases from J, with 11 bases between. The CDR3 coding sequence is TGCGCCAGCAGGGAGGGGATCGACTATGGCTACACCTTC. Encoded protein: CASREGIDYGYTF.

V usage is TRBV6-5 and J usage is TRBJ2-7, with a weak D call TRBD2 (5 bases). Germline values: CDR1 MNHEY, CDR2 SVGAGI. The ends were cut back, 6 bases at V and 3 bases at J, with 18 bases in the middle. This CDR3 has 15 amino acids. For the CDR3, the DNA is TGTGCCAGCAGCTACCTCTCCGTCGCGGGCTACGAGCAGTACTTC. Translation gives CASSYLSVAGYEQYF.

This chain connects TRBV9 to TRBJ2-1; 9 positions agree with TRBD2. This CDR3 region has 15 residues. Germline-derived CDR1 and CDR2 are SGDLS and YYNGEE. The V segment lost 4 bases and the J segment 1 base; nucleotides outside the gene matches: 3. CDR3 sequence: CASSRSGGSYNEQFF. The CDR3 region has the DNA TGTGCCAGCAGCCGTAGCGGGGGATCCTACAATGAGCAGTTCTTC.

The J gene is TRBJ2-3, the V gene TRBV5-1; 10 bases are a match to TRBD1. Losses at the gene ends were 4 bases for V and 4 bases for J; bases not matched to a gene: 6. Germline V gene sequence: CDR1 SGHRS, CDR2 YFSETQ. This CDR3 region has 15 residues. The CDR3 coding sequence is TGCGCCAGCAGCGGGGACAGGGGATTCGCAGATACGCAGTATTTT. Protein product: CASSGDRGFADTQYF.

This sequence joins TRBV28 and TRBJ1-3; D call uncertain. This CDR3 is 16 amino acids long. The ends were cut back, 2 bases at V and 0 bases at J, with 11 bases in the middle. Germline values: CDR1 MDHEN, CDR2 SYDVKM. The CDR3 DNA sequence: TGTGCCAGCAGTTTAATCCTTCCCCCCTCTGGAAACACCATATATTTT. It translates to CASSLILPPSGNTIYF. The full variable domain, in which reference TRBV28 and TRBJ1-3 provide the parts outside the CDR3, is DVKVTQSSRYLVKRTGEKVFLECVQDMDHENMFWYRQDPGLGLRLIYFSYDVKMKEKGDIPEGYSVSREKKERFSLILESASTNQTSMYLCASSLILPPSGNTIYFGEGSWLTVV.

The rearrangement links TRBV28 to TRBJ2-3; 9 bases are a match to TRBD2. In germline, CDR1 is MDHEN, CDR2 SYDVKM. There are 16 residues in the CDR3. V gave up 0 bases and J gave up 0 bases; unmatched junction bases: 1. As DNA, the CDR3 is TGTGCCAGCAGTTTATGGGCGGGGGGGAGCACAGATACGCAGTATTTT. Encoded protein: CASSLWAGGSTDTQYF.

The chain's CDR3 is CASSLLSDTQYF. The CDR3 bases are TGCGCCAGCAGCTTGTTGTCAGATACGCAGTATTTT. The chain recombines TRBV5-1 with TRBJ2-3; no firm D call. Germline CDR1 reads SGHRS; CDR2 reads YFSETQ. The CDR3 length is 12 residues. Trimming took off 1 base at V and 4 bases at J, with 4 bases between the two ends.

The CDR3 DNA follows: TGTGCCAGTAGCCAAGGATCAGGGGCGAACACTGAAGCTTTCTTT. This codes for CASSQGSGANTEAFF. The V gene is TRBV19, the J gene TRBJ1-1; TRBD1 might be the D (6 bases). Germline CDR1 is LNHDA and CDR2 is SQIVND (reference sequence). V was clipped by 6 bases and J by 1 base, with 15 bases between them. This CDR3 contains 15 residues.

The rearrangement links TRBV4-2 to TRBJ1-2; no definite D call. Germline CDR1 reads LGHNA; CDR2 reads YNFKEQ. V was clipped by 4 bases and J by 5 bases, with 11 bases between them. The CDR3 spans 13 residues. CDR3 DNA: TGTGCCAGCAGCCTATTTCTATGGTATGGCTACACCTTC. It yields the protein CASSLFLWYGYTF.

V is TRBV30 and J is TRBJ2-3; weak D call: TRBD2 (5 bases). Deletions cut 3 bases from V and 1 base from J, with 14 bases between. This CDR3 comprises 15 residues. Germline V gene lookup returns CDR1 GTSNPN and CDR2 SVGIG (reference sequence). CDR3 in amino acids: CAWSQLDVGTDTQYF. The CDR3 DNA sequence: TGTGCCTGGAGCCAACTAGACGTAGGCACAGATACGCAGTATTTT.

The chain combines TRBV9 with TRBJ2-7, with D hard to call. V was clipped by 0 bases and J by 0 bases, with 7 bases between them. The germline V gene has CDR1 SGDLS and CDR2 YYNGEE. This CDR3 has 14 amino acids. The CDR3 is CASSVEVNSYEQYF. The CDR3 DNA reads as TGTGCCAGCAGCGTAGAAGTAAACTCCTACGAGCAGTACTTC. Full variable domain (missing parts from reference TRBV9 and TRBJ2-7): DSGVTQTPKHLITATGQRVTLRCSPRSGDLSVYWYQQSLDQGLQFLIQYYNGEERAKGNILERFSAQQFPDLHSELNLSSLELGDSALYFCASSVEVNSYEQYFGPGTRLTVT.

The genes are TRBV7-6 and TRBJ2-2; unclear D gene. Trimming left V 5 bases short and J 4 bases short, with 5 bases between. The CDR3 contains 12 residues. Germline V CDR1 and CDR2: SGHVS, FNYEAQ. In DNA form, the CDR3 reads TGTGCCAGCAGCCCCCCCACCGGGGAGCTGTTTTTT. Protein product: CASSPPTGELFF.

The V and J genes are TRBV13 and TRBJ1-1, with D unclear. V was shortened by 4 bases and J by 5 bases, with 8 bases between the two germline ends. CDR3 length: 12 amino acids. Germline CDR1 reads PRHDT; CDR2 reads FYEKMQ (reference sequence). CDR3 in DNA: TGTGCCAGCAGCTACCACCGTACTGAAGCTTTCTTT. Translating gives CASSYHRTEAFF.

This chain links TRBV10-3 with TRBJ2-1; no clear D. Trimming removed 6 bases at V and 7 bases at J, with 10 bases between. The CDR3 totals 12 residues. The V gene's germline CDR1 is ENHRY and CDR2 SYGVKD. The DNA of the CDR3 is TGTGCCATCAGGACCACCGGGAATGAGCAGTTCTTC. It translates to CAIRTTGNEQFF.

The chain is built from TRBV5-1 and TRBJ2-7; 11 bases map to TRBD2. Trimming removed 0 bases from V and 2 bases from J; junction bases left unmatched: 16. Germline V gene lookup returns CDR1 SGHRS and CDR2 YFSETQ. The CDR3 covers 20 residues. DNA for the CDR3: TGCGCCAGCAGCTTGGAGAGTCGGAGTCTAGCGGGAGGACTTCCCTACGAGCAGTACTTC. Translation: CASSLESRSLAGGLPYEQYF.

The V gene is TRBV11-2, the J gene TRBJ2-3; D unclear. V dropped 5 bases and J dropped 2 bases, with 5 bases sitting between them. The CDR3 has 12 amino acids. Per the germline V gene, CDR1 is SGHAT and CDR2 is FQNNGV. As DNA, the CDR3 is TGTGCCAGCAGCCCCCACACAGATACGCAGTATTTT. It yields the protein CASSPHTDTQYF.

With respect to this clone: The same CDR3 can be traced to other DNA sequences in this sample. This rearrangement joins TRBV6-1 to TRBJ2-7, with D possibly matching TRBD1 (5 bases). CDR3 size: 12 residues. Trimming shortened V by 2 bases and J by 4 bases, and 6 bases separated the two germline ends. Germline V gives CDR1 MNHNS, CDR2 SASEGT. CDR3 DNA: TGTGCCAGCAGTGAACCAGGGTACGAGCAGTACTTC. As protein: CASSEPGYEQYF.

This rearrangement joins TRBV5-4 to TRBJ1-1, with D possibly matching TRBD1 (5 bases). CDR3 size: 15 residues. The germline gives CDR1 SGHNT, CDR2 YYREEE (reference sequence). V lost 4 bases and J 1 base, leaving 14 bases between the germline ends. CDR3 nucleotides: TGTGCCAGCAGCCTCTTTGGGGGAGGGAACACTGAAGCTTTCTTT. It codes for CASSLFGGGNTEAFF.